The entry below describes one T cell receptor (beta chain). The antigen is not known. These data belong to a study of cytomegalovirus exposure and HLA in healthy donors. Study context: Early on, a data release was issued that held 80 million or so unique TCRs from HLA-typed donors.

Overall study results and limits: TCR association rates varied by HLA locus in a later analysis, with DRB1 highest and HLA-C lowest.

The V gene lost 5 bases and the J gene lost 6 bases, with 13 bases spanning the gap. Germline V gene data show CDR1 as GTSNPN and CDR2 as SVGIG (reference sequence). The CDR3 has 12 amino acids. Primers: 60 Vbeta forward and 13 Jbeta reverse. TCRdb's copy holds only in-frame clones and misses some; the assay was immunoSEQ multiplex PCR. The sample lists tens of thousands of clones; about 70% were seen once. V is TRBV30 and J is TRBJ1-1, with D uncertain. This TCR came from a woman aged 55-69 years in good health and CMV-seropositive. Specimen: PBMCs. CDR3 in DNA: TGTGCCTGGGGGAGGACGGGCCCTGAAGCTTTCTTT. Its protein is CAWGRTGPEAFF.